The 9 T cell receptor beta chains below all came from one sample that was sequenced in a study of T cells after yellow fever vaccination. TCRdb reprocessed the 5' RACE reads with MiXCR, giving one entry per CDR3 protein. The sample carries approximately 340,000 distinct CDR3 sequences, 8.7% recorded once. The specimen was PBMCs, collected on the day of the first yellow fever vaccination. All receptors derive from a man aged 18 to 35 who received the YFV17D yellow fever vaccine.

This clonotype was recorded at least ten times. This chain connects TRBV5-1 to TRBJ2-1; 11 nucleotides agree with TRBD2. The CDR3 runs 16 residues. The germline gives CDR1 SGHRS, CDR2 YFSETQ. J gave up 4 bases and V 6 bases, and 9 bases lay outside the gene matches. The CDR3 here is CASKTSGGAAYNEQFF. CDR3 bases: TGCGCCAGCAAAACTAGCGGGGGAGCCGCTTACAATGAGCAGTTCTTC.

The sample holds a few counts of this clonotype. The CDR3 sequence: CASSPFSRGHRTDTQYF. CDR3 nucleotides: TGTGCCAGCAGCCCGTTCTCCAGGGGGCATAGAACAGATACGCAGTATTTT. J is TRBJ2-3 and V is TRBV7-3; 8 positions agree with TRBD1. CDR1 SGHTA and CDR2 FQGTGA come from the germline V gene. V lost 5 bases, J lost 3 bases, and 13 bases stayed unmatched. CDR3 length: 17 residues.

This clonotype was seen more than once but under ten times. The CDR3 DNA sequence: TGCGCCAGCAGCCGTGAGGACGGAGGGGGCAATCAGCCCCAGCATTTT. It yields the protein CASSREDGGGNQPQHF. This chain connects TRBV4-1 to TRBJ1-5; D is perhaps TRBD1 (5 bases). V lost 4 bases, J lost 2 bases, and 15 bases lay in between. The CDR3 has 16 amino acids. Germline V gene lookup returns CDR1 MGHRA and CDR2 YSYEKL.

The chain combines TRBV24-1 with TRBJ2-2; 7 nucleotides agree with TRBD1. Germline values: CDR1 KGHDR, CDR2 SFDVKD. V gave up 3 bases and J gave up 3 bases; unmatched junction bases: 6. This CDR3 is built from 16 residues. The CDR3 DNA reads as TGTGCCACCAGTGATCCAGGGGGTTCCGACACCGGGGAGCTGTTTTTT. Translation gives CATSDPGGSDTGELFF.

This clonotype was seen more than once but under ten times. This chain joins TRBV12-3 or TRBV12-4 and TRBJ2-2; 10 nucleotides align to TRBD1. This CDR3 contains 17 residues. The V and J ends lost 6 bases and 5 bases, in that order; junction bases with no gene match: 12. CDR3 nucleotides: TGTGCCAGCAGACCGACCCGGGACAGGGGAAGGACCGGGGAGCTGTTTTTT. Translating gives CASRPTRDRGRTGELFF.

This clonotype was seen repeatedly, ten times or more. The V gene is TRBV7-2, the J gene TRBJ2-3; D ambiguous. Per germline, CDR1 SGHTA and CDR2 FQGNSA. The V and J ends lost 4 bases and 6 bases respectively, with 11 bases between them. CDR3 length: 13 amino acids. The CDR3 DNA reads TGTGCCAGCAGCTCTCCTTTCCGGGATACGCAGTATTTT. Encoded protein: CASSSPFRDTQYF.

The V call is TRBV6-6, the J call TRBJ1-1; D call uncertain. The CDR3 runs to 12 residues. V was pared by 2 bases and J by 1 base, with 2 bases between. CDR1 MNHNY and CDR2 SVGAGI come from the germline V gene (reference sequence). The CDR3 spells CASSYKNTEAFF. The CDR3 DNA sequence: TGTGCCAGCAGTTACAAGAACACTGAAGCTTTCTTT.

The genes are TRBV28 and TRBJ1-2; D is ambiguous. V was trimmed by 10 bases and J by 4 bases, leaving 13 bases between them. Germline CDR1 MDHEN, CDR2 SYDVKM. This CDR3 region has 12 residues. For the CDR3, the DNA is TGTGCCACCTGTGACGGTCTCTATGGCTACACCTTC. Translating it yields CATCDGLYGYTF.

V is TRBV5-1 and J is TRBJ1-6; D unclear. The ends were cut back, 0 bases at V and 7 bases at J, with 11 bases in the middle. The germline gives CDR1 SGHRS, CDR2 YFSETQ. This CDR3 spans 15 amino acids. DNA for the CDR3: TGCGCCAGCAGCTTGGAAAGGGTTGGCAATTCACCCCTCCACTTT. Its protein is CASSLERVGNSPLHF.